The following is a T cell receptor (beta chain) sequence with its context. The antigen remains unidentified. This sample is part of a study of CD8 T cells in Susac syndrome. The RNA input was about 0.5 to 1 ug, and it was reverse transcribed with random hexamers. TCRdb reprocessed the immunoSEQ multiplex PCR reads via MiXCR and lists one record per CDR3 protein. In the table there are some 150,000 distinct CDR3 sequences, 94% of which are singletons. V lost 0 bases and J lost 2; bases outside the gene matches: 6. This CDR3 region has 15 residues. From germline, CDR1 is DFQATT and CDR2 SNEGSKA (reference sequence). Overall study findings and caveats: It was acknowledged by the study that relatively few individuals were included in its TCR sequencing and HLA analysis.

The sequence derives from a human donor in good health. The chain is built from TRBV20-1 and TRBJ2-7, with 8 bases fitting TRBD2. The sequenced sample consisted of CD8+ T cells from PBMCs. CDR3 sequence reads: CSARDYAGGTYEQYF. The CDR3 bases are TGCAGTGCTAGAGATTATGCGGGAGGAACCTACGAGCAGTACTTC.